Given below is one T cell receptor beta chain in context. This sample is part of a study of cytomegalovirus exposure and HLA in healthy donors. In the PCR, 60 Vbeta and 13 Jbeta primers were used. TCRdb's copy holds only in-frame clones and misses some; the assay was immunoSEQ multiplex PCR. The data show over 100,000 clones, with 60% to 85% seen just once and less than 3.5% held by the top ten. The CDR3 is 15 residues long. The V gene end was trimmed by 0 bases and the J gene end by 4 bases; junction bases not matched to a gene: 6. The germline gives CDR1 GTSNPN, CDR2 SVGIG (reference sequence). This chain joins TRBV30 and TRBJ1-5; TRBD1 matches 7 bases. This sequence was found in a female donor in good health and CMV-seronegative. The sequenced sample was PBMCs. CDR3 nucleotide sequence: TGTGCCTGGAGTGTAAGGGGACAGCGAAATCAGCCCCAGCATTTT. The encoded protein is CAWSVRGQRNQPQHF.